The 25 T cell receptor beta chains presented below share a single source sample, sequenced in a study of T cells expressing NK-cell markers (TCRdb year 2020). Libraries were prepared through 5' RACE. Sequencing took place on an Illumina HiSeq 2000. The reads underwent TCRdb reprocessing, giving one record for each CDR3 protein sequence and no DNA. The sample table holds around 380,000 distinct CDR3 sequences. Approximately 12% of the sample comes from the top ten. The sample was blood T cells: a sorted CD56 or NKG2C T cell subset, CD4+ or CD8+ T cells, or bulk PBMC T cells (not recorded which). Receptor source: a woman aged 45-59 years in good health. Donor details come from another sample of the same person, matched by shared clones.

J is TRBJ2-5 and V is TRBV12-3 or TRBV12-4; TCRdb indicates TRBD1, and absent DNA this call remains unverified. The CDR3 runs to 15 residues. CDR3: CASSLKGRRTGAQYF.

The chain carries TRBV12-5 and TRBJ2-1; TCRdb's assignment of TRBD1 cannot be checked, as there is no DNA. The CDR3 covers 12 residues. CDR1 and CDR2 from the germline V gene are LGHNT and FRNRAP. Here the CDR3 reads CASGPLVGEQFF.

J is TRBJ2-3 and V is TRBV3-1; TCRdb lists TRBD2, though no DNA is available to test this call. CDR1 and CDR2 from the germline V gene are LGHDT and YNNKEL (reference sequence). The CDR3 is made up of 15 amino acids. Here the CDR3 reads CASSQVGGNADTQYF.

The chain carries TRBV7-8 and TRBJ1-4; as DNA is missing, the TRBD1 call by TCRdb cannot be tested. This CDR3 spans 16 amino acids. Germline-derived CDR1 and CDR2 are SGHVS and FQNEAQ. CDR3 residues: CASSPRQGATNEKLFF.

The rearrangement links TRBV6-5 to TRBJ1-5. This CDR3 has 14 residues. Germline V gene sequence: CDR1 MNHEY, CDR2 SVGAGI. The CDR3 spells CASSYGRNGQPQHF.

The V call is TRBV7-9, the J call TRBJ1-2; checking the TCRdb D call of TRBD1 is not possible without DNA. CDR1 and CDR2 (germline): SEHNR, FQNEAQ (reference sequence). This CDR3 region has 16 residues. This CDR3 reads CASSFEGARGSYGYTF.

This chain connects TRBV2 to TRBJ1-3. This CDR3 region has 12 residues. CDR1 is SNHLY, CDR2 FYNNEI, per germline. The chain's CDR3 is CASRSRGNTIYF.

The CDR3 sequence: CASSPRGQVTGHQPQHF. The rearrangement links TRBV18 to TRBJ1-5; TCRdb outputs TRBD1, but without DNA this stays unchecked. This CDR3 is built from 17 residues. Germline V CDR1 and CDR2: KGHSH, LQKENI.

The gene calls are TRBV11-3 and TRBJ2-1; without DNA, the TCRdb call of TRBD1 cannot be checked. The CDR3 has 14 amino acids. In germline, CDR1 is SGHNT, CDR2 YENEEA. The CDR3 region is CASSGITAGVGQFF.

This chain links TRBV7-6 with TRBJ1-5; TCRdb designates TRBD1, a call that cannot be tested without DNA. Germline CDR1 SGHVS, CDR2 FNYEAQ. The CDR3 extends over 18 amino acids. The CDR3 here is CASSPGTGAPYSNQPQHF. The full variable domain, completed using reference TRBV7-6 and TRBJ1-5, is GAGVSQSPRYKVTKRGQDVALRCDPISGHVSLYWYRQALGQGPEFLTYFNYEAQQDKSGLPNDRFSAERPEGSISTLTIQRTEQRDSAMYRCASSPGTGAPYSNQPQHFGDGTRLSIL.

The genes are TRBV20-1 and TRBJ2-1; the TRBD2 assignment by TCRdb is unverifiable without DNA. This CDR3 region has 14 residues. Looked up from germline, CDR1 is DFQATT and CDR2 is SNEGSKA (reference sequence). The CDR3 here is CSARLLASYNEQFF.

The CDR3 here is CSARDPGLLETQYF. The chain couples TRBV20-1 to TRBJ2-3; the TRBD2 assignment by TCRdb is unverifiable without DNA. The CDR3 runs to 14 residues. Germline assignment: CDR1 DFQATT and CDR2 SNEGSKA (reference sequence).

The chain links TRBV12-3 or TRBV12-4 to TRBJ2-1; TCRdb's assignment of TRBD2 cannot be checked, as there is no DNA. The CDR3 is 15 residues long. CDR3 residues: CASYRGTAGLNEQFF.

The V call is TRBV19, the J call TRBJ2-3; the D call from TCRdb, TRBD1, cannot be confirmed without DNA. Germline CDR1 is LNHDA and CDR2 is SQIVND (reference sequence). The CDR3 is made up of 13 amino acids. CDR3 loop: CASSIPGPDTQYF.

The chain links TRBV9 to TRBJ1-1. CDR3 length: 15 residues. Per germline, CDR1 SGDLS and CDR2 YYNGEE. CDR3 in amino acids: CASSVGVDRNTEAFF.

The rearrangement links TRBV10-3 to TRBJ2-3; TCRdb names TRBD2, which stays unverified in the absence of DNA. CDR1 is ENHRY and CDR2 is SYGVKD in the germline V gene. The CDR3 is 14 residues long. The CDR3 sequence: CAIASGRATDTQYF.

The chain uses TRBV20-1 and TRBJ1-1; TCRdb calls TRBD1, which cannot be checked without DNA. This CDR3 is 13 amino acids long. Germline values: CDR1 DFQATT, CDR2 SNEGSKA (reference sequence). CDR3 region: CSASGARSTEAFF.

The chain carries TRBV5-1 and TRBJ2-1; the D call of TRBD1 rests on TCRdb alone, since no DNA is present to check it. From germline, CDR1 is SGHRS and CDR2 YFSETQ. The CDR3 runs to 18 residues. CDR3 protein: CASSLLALLGQAYNEQFF.

The CDR3 sequence is CASSLGLAGGEQETQYF. The V and J genes are TRBV5-1 and TRBJ2-5; TCRdb's assignment of TRBD2 cannot be checked, as there is no DNA. The CDR3 has 17 residues. Germline CDR1 SGHRS, CDR2 YFSETQ.

The rearrangement joins TRBV5-5 to TRBJ1-5. CDR1 and CDR2 (germline): SGHKS, YYEKEE (reference sequence). The CDR3 has 13 amino acids. The CDR3 loop reads CASSFVFNQPQHF.

The rearrangement links TRBV20-1 to TRBJ2-3; TCRdb names TRBD1, which stays unverified in the absence of DNA. This CDR3 has 13 amino acids. Per the germline V gene, CDR1 is DFQATT and CDR2 is SNEGSKA (reference sequence). The CDR3 sequence: CSAEDPGRDTQYF.

The rearrangement uses TRBV12-5 and TRBJ2-3; TCRdb's D call of TRBD1 is untestable without DNA. This CDR3 is 15 amino acids long. From germline, CDR1 is LGHNT and CDR2 FRNRAP. CDR3 amino acids: CASGLGQGNTDTQYF.

The J gene is TRBJ1-1, the V gene TRBV5-1. This CDR3 has 13 amino acids. Germline CDR1 reads SGHRS; CDR2 reads YFSETQ. The CDR3 region is CASRDPSFPEAFF.

This sequence joins TRBV3-1 and TRBJ1-1. The CDR3 is 12 residues long. Germline V gene lookup returns CDR1 LGHDT and CDR2 YNNKEL (reference sequence). CDR3 in amino acids: CASSQGDTEAFF.

The chain couples TRBV10-3 to TRBJ2-3; TCRdb's D call of TRBD2 is untestable without DNA. CDR3 length: 16 residues. Germline CDR1 ENHRY, CDR2 SYGVKD. CDR3 loop: CAISSGLAGGTDTQYF.